This T cell receptor (beta chain) was recovered during a study of T cells after yellow fever vaccination. General study results and limits: The bulk population could contribute abundant contaminating clonotypes to FACS-sorted repertoires. Post-booster repertoires again held most primary-vaccination clones (around 95% CD4, 88% CD8). Compared with primary, the secondary response was weaker and peaked at day 5, not 15.

Synthesis of TCR cDNA relied on 5'RACE template switching, which attached a universal primer site and UMIs. Each CDR3 protein gets one entry after TCRdb re-called the 5' RACE reads with MiXCR. The repertoire has 250,000 or so distinct CDR3 sequences, about 7% of them found once; the top ten carry approximately 0.84%. This CDR3 has 18 amino acids. From germline, CDR1 is SGHNT and CDR2 YYREEE (reference sequence). V was pared by 0 bases and J by 2 bases, with 11 bases of the junction left unmatched. Regarding this clonotype: The target antigen is unknown.

Source: CD4+ T cells sorted from PBMCs, taken 15 days after the yellow fever booster vaccination. The J gene is TRBJ2-1, the V gene TRBV5-4, with TRBD2 identical over 7 bases. This TCR came from a man aged 30 to 39 who received the YFV17D yellow fever vaccine. CDR3 in amino acids: CASSLGTPGGGTYNEQFF. The CDR3 bases are TGTGCCAGCAGCTTGGGCACCCCTGGGGGGGGAACCTACAATGAGCAGTTCTTC.